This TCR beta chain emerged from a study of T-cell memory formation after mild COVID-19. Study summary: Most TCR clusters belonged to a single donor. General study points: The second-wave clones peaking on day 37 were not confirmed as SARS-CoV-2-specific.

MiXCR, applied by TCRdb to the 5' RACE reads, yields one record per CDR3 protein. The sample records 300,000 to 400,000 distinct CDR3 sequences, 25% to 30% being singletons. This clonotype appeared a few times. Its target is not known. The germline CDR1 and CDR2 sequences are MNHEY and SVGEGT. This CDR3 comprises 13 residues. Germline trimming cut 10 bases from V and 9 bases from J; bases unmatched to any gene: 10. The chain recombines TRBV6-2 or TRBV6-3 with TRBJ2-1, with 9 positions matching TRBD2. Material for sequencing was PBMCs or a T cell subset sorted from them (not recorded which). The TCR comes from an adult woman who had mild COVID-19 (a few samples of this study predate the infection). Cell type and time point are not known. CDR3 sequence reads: CATEGASGVEQFF. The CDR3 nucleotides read TGTGCCACCGAGGGGGCTAGCGGGGTTGAGCAGTTCTTC.